Listed below are T cell receptor beta chains from one sample, sequenced in a study of CD8 T cells in Susac syndrome. TCRdb redid the calling of the immunoSEQ multiplex PCR reads with MiXCR, one entry per CDR3 protein. The table includes under 200,000 distinct CDR3 sequences, 92% detected once. Sequencing was performed on CD4+ T cells from PBMCs. Every receptor here comes from a human donor in good health. CDR3s include the opening cysteine and the closing phenylalanine or tryptophan. A D gene is named only where the DNA matches it firmly. Clone size is stated in some rows and not others, as once, few, many or a class when expanded.

j_call: TRBJ2-3; v_call: TRBV9; clone_size: once; d_call: NA; cdr3_aa: CASSVAAGAQHF; cdr3_nt: NA
j_call: TRBJ1-1; v_call: TRBV4-1; clone_size: NA; d_call: NA; cdr3_aa: CASSQLLGRRRNTEAFF; cdr3_nt: TGCGCCAGCAGCCAATTATTGGGACGGCGAAGAAACACTGAAGCTTTCTTT
j_call: TRBJ2-3; v_call: TRBV10-3; clone_size: NA; d_call: TRBD2; cdr3_aa: CAISDGLGGRADTQYF; cdr3_nt: TGTGCCATCAGTGATGGACTGGGCGGGAGGGCAGATACGCAGTATTTT
j_call: TRBJ2-3; v_call: TRBV12-3/TRBV12-4; clone_size: NA; d_call: NA; cdr3_aa: CASSMTGKREDTQYF; cdr3_nt: TGTGCCAGCAGTATGACCGGGAAAAGAGAAGATACGCAGTATTTT
j_call: TRBJ2-1; v_call: TRBV5-1; clone_size: NA; d_call: TRBD2; cdr3_aa: CASRARAGGGDNEQFF; cdr3_nt: TGCGCCAGCCGAGCGAGAGCGGGAGGGGGGGATAATGAGCAGTTCTTC
j_call: TRBJ2-2; v_call: TRBV7-6; clone_size: NA; d_call: NA; cdr3_aa: CASSPTGRGSVTGELFF; cdr3_nt: TGTGCCAGCTCCCCGACGGGCAGAGGGAGCGTCACCGGGGAGCTGTTTTTT
j_call: TRBJ2-2; v_call: TRBV7-2; clone_size: NA; d_call: NA; cdr3_aa: CASSFWRATGELFF; cdr3_nt: TGTGCCAGCAGCTTCTGGAGGGCCACCGGGGAGCTGTTTTTT
j_call: TRBJ1-1; v_call: TRBV12-3/TRBV12-4; clone_size: NA; d_call: NA; cdr3_aa: CASRRQENTEAFF; cdr3_nt: TGTGCCAGCCGCAGACAGGAGAACACTGAAGCTTTCTTT
j_call: TRBJ2-7; v_call: TRBV20-1; clone_size: NA; d_call: TRBD1; cdr3_aa: CSAPDRGLSYEQYF; cdr3_nt: TGCAGTGCCCCGGACAGGGGGTTATCCTACGAGCAGTACTTC
j_call: TRBJ1-5; v_call: TRBV6-5; clone_size: NA; d_call: TRBD1; cdr3_aa: CASSFEQGKPQHF; cdr3_nt: TGTGCCAGCAGTTTCGAACAGGGGAAGCCCCAGCATTTT
j_call: TRBJ2-5; v_call: TRBV6-1; clone_size: NA; d_call: TRBD2; cdr3_aa: CASSSGLAGEETQYF; cdr3_nt: TGTGCCAGCAGTTCCGGACTAGCGGGAGAAGAGACCCAGTACTTC
j_call: TRBJ2-1; v_call: TRBV7-3; clone_size: NA; d_call: NA; cdr3_aa: CASSQKGGTGNNEQFF; cdr3_nt: TGTGCCAGCAGCCAAAAAGGGGGAACCGGGAACAATGAGCAGTTCTTC
j_call: TRBJ2-1; v_call: TRBV9; clone_size: NA; d_call: NA; cdr3_aa: CASIIYNEQFF; cdr3_nt: TGTGCCAGCATCATATACAATGAGCAGTTCTTC
j_call: TRBJ1-3; v_call: TRBV6-5; clone_size: NA; d_call: NA; cdr3_aa: CASSISRVSGNTIYF; cdr3_nt: TGTGCCAGCAGTATCTCTAGGGTGTCCGGAAACACCATATATTTT
j_call: TRBJ1-2; v_call: TRBV5-1; clone_size: NA; d_call: NA; cdr3_aa: CASSLSTGNYGYTF; cdr3_nt: TGCGCCAGCAGCTTGTCAACAGGGAACTATGGCTACACCTTC
j_call: TRBJ1-2; v_call: TRBV12-3/TRBV12-4; clone_size: NA; d_call: NA; cdr3_aa: CASSFQGLGYTF; cdr3_nt: TGTGCCAGCAGTTTCCAGGGTTTGGGCTACACCTTC
j_call: TRBJ1-5; v_call: TRBV30; clone_size: NA; d_call: NA; cdr3_aa: CAWSASAQNQPQHF; cdr3_nt: TGTGCCTGGAGTGCTTCAGCTCAGAATCAGCCCCAGCATTTT
j_call: TRBJ2-7; v_call: TRBV19; clone_size: NA; d_call: TRBD2; cdr3_aa: CASSTLASGYEQYF; cdr3_nt: TGTGCCAGTAGTACCCTGGCTAGCGGATACGAGCAGTACTTC
j_call: TRBJ1-6; v_call: TRBV15; clone_size: NA; d_call: NA; cdr3_aa: CATSKPGTDSYNSPLHF; cdr3_nt: TGTGCCACCAGCAAGCCGGGAACGGACTCCTATAATTCACCCCTCCACTTT
j_call: TRBJ1-2; v_call: TRBV6-5; clone_size: NA; d_call: NA; cdr3_aa: CASSYSLNENYGYTF; cdr3_nt: TGTGCCAGCAGTTACTCCCTTAATGAGAACTATGGCTACACCTTC
j_call: TRBJ2-1; v_call: TRBV10-1; clone_size: once; d_call: TRBD1; cdr3_aa: CASSGTGPNEQFF; cdr3_nt: TGCGCCAGCAGTGGGACAGGGCCCAATGAGCAGTTCTTC
j_call: TRBJ2-1; v_call: TRBV5-1; clone_size: NA; d_call: TRBD1; cdr3_aa: CASSEQPGTAYNEQFF; cdr3_nt: TGCGCCAGCAGCGAACAACCCGGGACAGCCTACAATGAGCAGTTCTTC
j_call: TRBJ1-4; v_call: TRBV7-9; clone_size: NA; d_call: NA; cdr3_aa: CASSLVSGGEKLFF; cdr3_nt: TGTGCCAGCAGCTTGGTATCAGGAGGAGAAAAACTGTTTTTT
j_call: TRBJ2-2; v_call: TRBV28; clone_size: NA; d_call: NA; cdr3_aa: CASSLAGLSGELFF; cdr3_nt: TGTGCCAGCAGTTTAGCAGGGTTATCCGGGGAGCTGTTTTTT
j_call: TRBJ1-1; v_call: TRBV28; clone_size: once; d_call: TRBD1; cdr3_aa: CASRGTGRLRTEAFF; cdr3_nt: TGTGCCAGCAGGGGGACAGGGAGGCTGCGGACTGAAGCTTTCTTT
j_call: TRBJ2-2; v_call: TRBV12-5; clone_size: NA; d_call: TRBD1; cdr3_aa: CACTGQTNTGELFF; cdr3_nt: TGTGCTTGCACGGGACAGACCAACACCGGGGAGCTGTTTTTT
j_call: TRBJ1-3; v_call: TRBV29-1; clone_size: NA; d_call: TRBD1; cdr3_aa: CSVGQGHTIYF; cdr3_nt: TGCAGCGTCGGACAGGGCCACACCATATATTTT
j_call: TRBJ2-4; v_call: TRBV7-9; clone_size: NA; d_call: NA; cdr3_aa: CASSLDAGKNIQYF; cdr3_nt: TGTGCCAGCAGCTTAGACGCGGGAAAAAACATTCAGTACTTC
j_call: TRBJ1-4; v_call: TRBV5-1; clone_size: NA; d_call: TRBD1; cdr3_aa: CASSRGAGTGIIEKLFF; cdr3_nt: TGCGCCAGCAGCCGTGGGGCCGGGACAGGGATTATTGAAAAACTGTTTTTT
j_call: TRBJ2-3; v_call: TRBV25-1; clone_size: NA; d_call: TRBD1; cdr3_aa: CASSRGTGWTDTQYF; cdr3_nt: TGTGCCAGCAGTCGAGGGACAGGGTGGACAGATACGCAGTATTTT
j_call: TRBJ2-7; v_call: TRBV6-2/TRBV6-3; clone_size: NA; d_call: TRBD1; cdr3_aa: CASRRSGQGFYEQYF; cdr3_nt: TGTGCCAGCAGACGCTCCGGACAGGGGTTCTACGAGCAGTACTTC
j_call: TRBJ1-1; v_call: TRBV6-1; clone_size: NA; d_call: NA; cdr3_aa: CASSGALGGVGAFF; cdr3_nt: TGTGCCAGCAGTGGAGCACTCGGGGGTGTCGGGGCTTTCTTT
j_call: TRBJ2-4; v_call: TRBV2; clone_size: NA; d_call: TRBD1; cdr3_aa: CASMTGEAKNIQYF; cdr3_nt: TGTGCCAGCATGACAGGGGAGGCCAAAAACATTCAGTACTTC
j_call: TRBJ1-1; v_call: TRBV18; clone_size: NA; d_call: NA; cdr3_aa: CASSPLTSRAEAFF; cdr3_nt: TGTGCCAGCTCACCACTGACTTCTCGCGCTGAAGCTTTCTTT